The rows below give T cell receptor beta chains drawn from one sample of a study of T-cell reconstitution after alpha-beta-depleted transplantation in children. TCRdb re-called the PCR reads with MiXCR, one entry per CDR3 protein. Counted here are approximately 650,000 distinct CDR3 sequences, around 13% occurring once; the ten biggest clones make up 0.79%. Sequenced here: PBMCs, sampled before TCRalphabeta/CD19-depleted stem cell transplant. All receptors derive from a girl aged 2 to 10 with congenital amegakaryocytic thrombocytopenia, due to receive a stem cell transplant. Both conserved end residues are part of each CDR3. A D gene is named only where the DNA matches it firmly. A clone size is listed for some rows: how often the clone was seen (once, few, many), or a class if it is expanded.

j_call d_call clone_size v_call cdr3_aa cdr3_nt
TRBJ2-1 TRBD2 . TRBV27 CASEKGLAGVGNEQFF TGTGCCAGCGAAAAGGGACTAGCGGGAGTGGGGAATGAGCAGTTCTTC
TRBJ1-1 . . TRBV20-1 CSARVGHMNTEAFF TGCAGTGCTAGAGTCGGACACATGAACACTGAAGCTTTCTTT
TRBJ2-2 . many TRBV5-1 CASSHPLAGELFF TGCGCCAGCAGCCACCCCCTGGCCGGGGAGCTGTTTTTT
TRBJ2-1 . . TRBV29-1 CSVDTLGGHEQFF TGCAGCGTGGACACCCTAGGAGGCCATGAGCAGTTCTTC
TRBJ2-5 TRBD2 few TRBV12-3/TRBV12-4 CASSLASGRQTQYF TGTGCCAGCAGTTTAGCGAGCGGGAGACAGACCCAGTACTTC
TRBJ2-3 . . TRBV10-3 CAITSTTDTQYF TGTGCCATCACTAGTACTACAGATACGCAGTATTTT
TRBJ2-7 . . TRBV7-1 CASSSALLYEQYF TGTGCCAGCAGCTCTGCTCTCCTCTACGAGCAGTACTTC
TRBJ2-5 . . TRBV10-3 CAISESSFRGSETQYF TGTGCCATCAGTGAGTCGAGTTTCAGGGGAAGTGAGACCCAGTACTTC
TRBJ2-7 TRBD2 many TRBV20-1 CSGNLAGSYEQYF TGCAGTGGAAACCTAGCGGGTTCCTACGAGCAGTACTTC
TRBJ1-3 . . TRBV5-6 CASSLLRGNTIYF TGTGCCAGCAGCCTCCTGAGGGGAAACACCATATATTTT
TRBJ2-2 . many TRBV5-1 CASSGTQGFGELFF TGCGCCAGCAGCGGAACGCAGGGATTCGGGGAGCTGTTTTTT
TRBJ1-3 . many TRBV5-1 CASRQGWSGNTIYF TGCGCCAGCAGGCAGGGTTGGAGCGGAAACACCATATATTTT
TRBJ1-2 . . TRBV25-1 CASTLQGDYGYTF TGTGCCAGCACTCTACAGGGAGACTATGGCTACACCTTC
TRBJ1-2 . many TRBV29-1 CSVDSAVYGYTF TGCAGCGTTGATTCGGCAGTATATGGCTACACCTTC
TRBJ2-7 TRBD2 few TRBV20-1 CSASPSSGRALYEQYF TGCAGTGCTAGCCCGTCTAGCGGGAGGGCTCTCTACGAGCAGTACTTC